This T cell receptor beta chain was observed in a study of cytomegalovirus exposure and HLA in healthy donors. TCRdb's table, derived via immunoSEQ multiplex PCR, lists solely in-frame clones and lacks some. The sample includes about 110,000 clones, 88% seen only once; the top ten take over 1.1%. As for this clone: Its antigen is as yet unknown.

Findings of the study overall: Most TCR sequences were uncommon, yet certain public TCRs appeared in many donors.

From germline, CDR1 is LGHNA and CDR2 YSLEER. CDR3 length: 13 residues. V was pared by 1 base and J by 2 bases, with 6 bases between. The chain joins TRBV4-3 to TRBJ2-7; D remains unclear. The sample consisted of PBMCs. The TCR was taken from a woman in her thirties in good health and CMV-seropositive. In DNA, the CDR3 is TGCGCCAGCAGCCAAGGTGCGACCTACGAGCAGTACTTC. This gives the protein CASSQGATYEQYF.